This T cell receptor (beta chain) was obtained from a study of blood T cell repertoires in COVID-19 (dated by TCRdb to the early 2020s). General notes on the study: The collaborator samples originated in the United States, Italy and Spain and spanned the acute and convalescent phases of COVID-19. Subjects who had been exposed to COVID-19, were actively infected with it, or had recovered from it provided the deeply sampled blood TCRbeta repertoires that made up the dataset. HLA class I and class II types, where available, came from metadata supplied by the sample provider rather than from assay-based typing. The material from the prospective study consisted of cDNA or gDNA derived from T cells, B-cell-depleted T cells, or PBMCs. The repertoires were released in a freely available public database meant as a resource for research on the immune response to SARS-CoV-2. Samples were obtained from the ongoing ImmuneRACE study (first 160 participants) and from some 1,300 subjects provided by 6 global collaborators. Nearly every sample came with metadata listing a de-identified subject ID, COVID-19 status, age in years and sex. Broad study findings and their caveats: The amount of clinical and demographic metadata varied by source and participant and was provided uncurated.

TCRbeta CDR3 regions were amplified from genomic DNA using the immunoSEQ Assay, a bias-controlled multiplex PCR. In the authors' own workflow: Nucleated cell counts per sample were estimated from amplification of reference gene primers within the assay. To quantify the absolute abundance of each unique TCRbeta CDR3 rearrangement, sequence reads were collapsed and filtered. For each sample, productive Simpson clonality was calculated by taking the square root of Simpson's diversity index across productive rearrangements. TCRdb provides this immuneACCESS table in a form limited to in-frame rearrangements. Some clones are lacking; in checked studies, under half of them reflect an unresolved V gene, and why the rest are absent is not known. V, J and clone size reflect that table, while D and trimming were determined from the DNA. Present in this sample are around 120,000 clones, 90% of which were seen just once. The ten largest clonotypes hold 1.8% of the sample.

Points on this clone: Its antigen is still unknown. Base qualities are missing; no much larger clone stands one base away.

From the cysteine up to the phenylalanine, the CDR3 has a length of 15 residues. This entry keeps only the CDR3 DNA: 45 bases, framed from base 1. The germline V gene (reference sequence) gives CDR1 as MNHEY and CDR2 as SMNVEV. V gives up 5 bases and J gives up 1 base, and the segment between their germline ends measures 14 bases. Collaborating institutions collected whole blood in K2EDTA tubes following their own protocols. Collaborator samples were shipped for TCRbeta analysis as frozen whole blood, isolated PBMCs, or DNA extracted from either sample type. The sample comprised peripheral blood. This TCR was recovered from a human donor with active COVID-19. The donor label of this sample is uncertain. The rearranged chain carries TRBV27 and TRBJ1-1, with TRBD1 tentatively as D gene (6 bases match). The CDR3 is CASSRAGGPNTEAFF. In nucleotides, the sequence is TGTGCCAGCAGTAGGGCCGGGGGGCCGAACACTGAAGCTTTCTTT.